This T cell receptor beta chain was profiled in a study of control samples from healthy donors and cancer patients. The table came from immunoSEQ multiplex PCR; TCRdb's copy has only in-frame clones and leaves some out. Counted here are 150,000 or so clones, about 94% occurring once; the ten biggest clones make up approximately 6%. Germline V lookup: CDR1 MDHEN, CDR2 SYDVKM. The CDR3 is 13 residues long. Trimming took off 3 bases at V and 0 bases at J, with 6 bases between the two ends. The source of this sequence is a man between 35 and 55 years old in good health. Sequencing used blood. V and J are TRBV28 and TRBJ2-7, with unresolved D. For the CDR3, the DNA is TGTGCCAGCAGTTTCCGAAGCTCCTACGAGCAGTACTTC. This encodes CASSFRSSYEQYF.